This T cell receptor (beta chain) emerged from a study of T cells after posttransplantation cyclophosphamide (dated by TCRdb to about 2016). Background on the whole study: Using TRB sequencing, the study followed how the T cell repertoire reconstituted after myeloablative bone marrow transplantation in which posttransplantation cyclophosphamide served as GVHD prophylaxis. Antigen receptor sequencing covered samples from 35 to 40 PTCy-treated patients and fewer than 20 of their related bone marrow donors. Blood from every one of the 30 to 40 PTCy patients who had 1-year posttransplant specimens underwent TRB sequencing. In 3 patients, TRB sequencing was also performed on up to about 3 more blood samples taken 2 to 5.2 years after transplant, and in 4 patients, pretransplant blood was also TRB-sequenced. TRA and TRB clonality were tightly correlated in about 10 samples, so subsequent TCR analyses focused on TRB only. Public TRB sequences were searched against a database of over 3,000 sequences associated with responses to pathogens, tumor antigens, self-antigens and alloantigens.

The intended sense of this specimen's treatment or condition label: high-dose cyclophosphamide on days +3 and +4 as single-agent GVHD prophylaxis. For conditioning, the PTCy patients got busulfan and fludarabine, then a related or unrelated marrow graft, followed by cyclophosphamide on days +3 and +4. PTCy-treated patients came from a prospective multi-institutional clinical trial. Peripheral blood and bone marrow mononuclear cells were isolated by Ficoll-Hypaque density centrifugation and cryopreserved. Genomic DNA was the input for TRB sequencing, which was run either with the immunoSEQ assay at survey resolution or with the hsTCRB kit. As for how the authors treated the data: The immunoSEQ software was used for initial read processing, and the LymphoSeq R package was used for repertoire analyses. For each TRB dataset, clonality was calculated as 1 minus normalized Shannon entropy, and the Gini coefficient was computed as well. Phenotypes of unsorted samples were inferred by mapping TRB sequences from sorted subsets of the recipient or donor onto unsorted samples of the same recipient. This is the immuneACCESS table as TCRdb keeps it, with only in-frame sequences that have V and J called. A part of the clones is gone; compared with another copy, unresolved V genes explain less than half, and the rest is unexplained. The V and J calls and clone size were taken over from that table, and D and trimming were inferred from the DNA. The sample counts roughly 3,000 clones, each observed more than once. 10% to 15% of the sample is held by the ten biggest clonotypes.

Taken from the germline V gene, the CDR1 and CDR2 loops are LGHNT and FRNRAP. Deletion took 6 bases off V and 1 base off J, with a span of 3 bases between the germline ends. Spanning cysteine to phenylalanine, the CDR3 consists of 12 amino acids. Only the CDR3 region is kept as DNA, spanning 36 bases read in frame from base 1. The study at large found these results: The TRB repertoires of T cells infiltrating skin or GI tract showed only limited overlap with the TRB repertoires of T cells in blood. Across 35 to 45 patients, TRB clonality was highly associated with recipient CMV seropositivity and CMV reactivation, and diversity in PTCy patients was similar to diversity in CNI/methotrexate controls. Donor-recipient similarity was low at 1-2 months but rose over the first year, and later blood repertoires were often dominated by donor CD8+ memory clones.

This clone is medium-sized (0.01 to 0.1%) in its sample. Its recognized antigen is unknown. No quality values exist for individual bases; no much larger clone is one base distant. This sequence was found in a female patient in her 60s who received an allogeneic stem cell transplant from a related donor and was CMV-positive. Following a transplant, some T lymphocytes may have been derived from the graft donor. This receptor chain uses TRBV12-5 and TRBJ2-2; no D gene can be assigned with confidence. Material: PBMCs, obtained after allogeneic stem cell transplant with posttransplant cyclophosphamide. The DNA sequence reads TGTGCTAGTGGCCTGAACACCGGGGAGCTGTTTTTT. Translation gives CASGLNTGELFF.